This T cell receptor beta chain was retrieved from a study of cytomegalovirus exposure and HLA in healthy donors (TCRdb year 2017). About the full investigation: An earlier analysis of several hundred of the donors reported 250 to 300 Gb of sequence data and some 100 million unique TCR beta sequences from about 200 million T cells. In the later analysis, no new phenotypic data were used to find candidate immune exposures; instead, reliance was placed on TCR beta sequences and their occurrence across donors. Because of strong linkage in the cohort, roughly five DR-DQ haplotypes were treated as single units for association and clustering. The genetic ancestry cluster associated with self-reported Caucasian donors included 70% to 85% of the roughly 400 genotyped donors. To predict cytomegalovirus infection status, the study brought together high-throughput TCR immunosequencing, statistical association of individual TCRs with disease status, and machine learning. Every repertoire in the discovery cohort had been generated on one and the same sequencing platform. A later analysis re-examined previously published TCR beta repertoires from just over 650 donors and added high-resolution HLA genotyping to investigate patterns of TCR occurrence. Genome-wide SNP genotypes for about 55% of the roughly 670 donors were used in a later genetic analysis, which treated that subset as a discovery cohort. In an earlier analysis of roughly 600 of the donors, high-throughput TCR beta sequencing was used to judge whether each TCR beta V gene segment behaved as functional or pseudogenic. Using immunosequencing, the study profiled T cell repertoires from 640 or so subjects and related those repertoires to cytomegalovirus serostatus. Class I and class II HLA loci were covered by the typing at four-digit resolution. Among roughly 370 genotyped donors of the cohort, an average of approximately 230,000 unique TCR beta nucleotide sequences were sequenced per donor, 15% to 20% of them non-productive. The number of typed donors differed by locus: 629-630 for A, B, C, DRB1 and DQB1; 522 for DQA1; 606 for DPA1; and some 450 for DPB1. The study was designed to test whether signatures of past pathogen exposure could be identified by cataloging public T cell receptors. In addition to the first cohort of 650 to 750 subjects, a separate validation cohort of 130 or so different subjects was used. Alongside the repertoire data, information on donor age, sex, ethnicity and CMV serostatus was compiled. About 330 gigabases of sequencing data and tens of millions of unique TCR sequences made up an early release that covered 640 HLA-typed donors. General findings and caveats noted by the study authors: The classifier was reported to diagnose cytomegalovirus status with high specificity and sensitivity in both the original and validation cohorts. Immune exposure information for the cohort was limited to CMV serostatus. In a later analysis, TCR association rates were found to vary across HLA loci, with the most associated TCRs seen for DRB1 alleles and the fewest for HLA-C alleles. A cluster of highly shared sequence variants was judged likely to represent a technical artifact of the sequencing pipeline. In a later analysis, several top co-occurrence clusters were reported to appear linked to parvovirus B19, influenza, CMV and Epstein-Barr virus. Sequencing depth was assumed to be roughly uniform across donors in the presence/absence analyses, though that assumption may not hold. Most CMV-associated TCR beta chains appeared to be HLA-restricted in a later analysis, and the HLA associations seemed to be driven largely by CMV exposure. The authors suggested that the approach could potentially be extended to other disease states and immunological phenotypes. At a false discovery rate of 0.05, a later analysis linked fewer than 20,000 TCR beta sequences to specific HLA alleles. Because some donors lacked HLA typing at each locus, the association tests relied only on the typed subset. In vitro tests confirmed that three of the cytomegalovirus-associated TCR beta chains recognize cytomegalovirus antigens. An earlier analysis of 450 to 750 of the donors showed that most TCR beta V segments appeared in productive rearrangements either about 87% or about 30% of the time, which broadly matched IMGT annotations. In a later genetic analysis, a missense DCLRE1C variant was associated with V-gene and J-gene trimming of TCR beta chains, and the association was replicated in an independent cohort. The study gave a list of 150 to 200 TCR beta chains associated with cytomegalovirus. A later genetic analysis reported fewer N-insertions in productive TCRs among donors in an Asian-associated ancestry cluster than the approximately 700-donor mean. Some IMGT-functional V segments, including TRBV6-2 and TRBV6-3, could not be told apart with the 87-base-pair reads, so those segments were excluded. Linkage disequilibrium might explain the correlated functional status among segregating V segments, but an unknown experimental factor could not be excluded. The earlier analysis of 587 of the donors excluded about 16 rarely observed V segments, including chromosome 9 orphons, because counts were too low. Assigning TCR associations to individual alleles was difficult when HLA alleles, especially DR and DQ, strongly co-occurred. While some public TCRs were present in many individuals, most TCR sequences turned up only very rarely across donors. A further reported finding was that TCR beta sequences accurately predicted the HLA-A and HLA-B alleles for most subjects in the first cohort. Compared with equally common non-associated chains, HLA-associated TCR beta chains in a later analysis were more clonally expanded and had lower generation probabilities. This cohort had only TCR beta chains sequenced, and the lack of alpha or paired-chain data limited which features could be detected.

Worth noting for this clone: The antigen it recognizes is unknown. Per-base quality was not reported, and no clone a single base away is much larger than it.

The cohort comprised approximately 700 healthy bone marrow donors. At the time of sampling, all cohort members were nominally healthy, though unrecorded immune exposures were likely present. The donor was CMV seropositive and was included in the group of about 290 seropositive cohort members. A peripheral blood sample was provided by each donor, and peripheral blood mononuclear cells were used for TCR beta sequencing. The Qiagen DNeasy Blood Extraction Kit was used to extract genomic DNA from the blood cell samples. From the cysteine up to the phenylalanine, the CDR3 has a length of 15 residues. The read is trimmed to its CDR3 DNA, 45 bases read in frame from base 1. The V and J ends are trimmed by 0 bases and 2 bases, leaving 9 bases between them. CDR1 and CDR2, looked up from the germline V gene, are MNHEY and SVGAGI. Library method: the immunoSEQ multiplex PCR assay. A mixture of 60 forward primers for TCR Vbeta segments and 13 reverse primers for TCR Jbeta segments was used in the multiplex PCR. The CDR3 region of rearranged TCR beta genes was amplified from genomic DNA by a multiplex PCR assay. The Illumina HiSeq System was used to sequence the amplified TCR beta libraries as 87-base-pair reads. The original methods were these. In a later analysis, roughly 80 million unique TCR beta chains were counted across the roughly 610 repertoires, and roughly 9.9 million of these chains were shared by at least two donors. A nearest-neighbor algorithm error-corrected the raw reads and collapsed the reads into unique sequences, merging closely related sequences to remove PCR and sequencing errors. CDR3 sequences were aligned to IMGT reference sequences to assign V, D and J gene segments. For a sequence to be retained, a match of at least six nucleotides to both a V gene segment and a J gene segment was required. A rearrangement counted as productive if the CDR3 had no stop codons and remained in frame with V and J, and every other rearrangement counted as non-productive. CDR3 was defined by IMGT convention, running from the second conserved V-encoded cysteine to the conserved J-encoded phenylalanine. In an earlier analysis of more than 550 of the donors, sequences lacking an unambiguous match to a single V gene segment were excluded. In an earlier analysis of several hundred of the donors, V segments were called functional above 56.7% productive rearrangements and were called segregating when the between-donor standard deviation exceeded 5%. A statistical classification framework was built for diagnosing cytomegalovirus status from the catalog of TCR beta chain sequences. In a later analysis, V and J genes were assigned by comparing TCR nucleotide sequences against IMGT/GENE-DB human TR gene sequences. The TCRdist pipeline was used in a later analysis to assign CDR3 sequences and most-parsimonious VDJ recombination scenarios. A later analysis defined each TCR beta chain by its CDR3 amino acid sequence plus V-gene family, and excluded reads lacking a unique V-gene family. In a later analysis, 450 to 600 highly shared, low-generation-probability nucleotide sequences were removed to address suspected cross-contamination and a sequencing artifact. In a later analysis, a clonal expansion index was calculated for each public chain from normalized within-repertoire ranks of inferred template counts. A later analysis computed generation probabilities with a VDJ recombination model fitted to out-of-frame rearrangements, and checked the results against IGoR. In a later analysis, TCR-TCR, TCR-HLA and TCR-CMV co-occurrence was scored with hypergeometric tests, and a repertoire-size bias correction was applied to TCR pairs. In a later analysis, false discovery rates were estimated by permuting HLA or CMV assignments 20 times. In a later analysis, co-occurring TCRs were grouped using DBSCAN, and TCRdist sequence similarity was added for clustering within HLA-allele-positive subsets. Repertoires with fewer than 30,000 or more than 120,000 public chains were left out of co-occurrence clustering, as were about 5 repertoires with anomalous nucleotide sharing. TCRdb mirrors the immuneACCESS table, restricted to in-frame sequences. Some clones are absent from its copies; in checked studies, under half trace to an unresolved V gene, and the reason for the others is unknown. Clonal size and the V and J genes are those of that table, whereas D and trimming came from the DNA. The table for this sample lists under 55,000 clones; about 78% of them were counted only once. Of the sample, about 7.8% is held by the ten largest clones.

Sequenced material: PBMCs. The rearrangement joined TRBV6-5 to TRBJ2-3; a confident D gene designation cannot be given. This TCR derives from a man younger than 45 in good health and CMV-seropositive. The DNA reads TGTGCCAGCAGTTACTCAACCAGTTACACAGATACGCAGTATTTT. The translation is CASSYSTSYTDTQYF.